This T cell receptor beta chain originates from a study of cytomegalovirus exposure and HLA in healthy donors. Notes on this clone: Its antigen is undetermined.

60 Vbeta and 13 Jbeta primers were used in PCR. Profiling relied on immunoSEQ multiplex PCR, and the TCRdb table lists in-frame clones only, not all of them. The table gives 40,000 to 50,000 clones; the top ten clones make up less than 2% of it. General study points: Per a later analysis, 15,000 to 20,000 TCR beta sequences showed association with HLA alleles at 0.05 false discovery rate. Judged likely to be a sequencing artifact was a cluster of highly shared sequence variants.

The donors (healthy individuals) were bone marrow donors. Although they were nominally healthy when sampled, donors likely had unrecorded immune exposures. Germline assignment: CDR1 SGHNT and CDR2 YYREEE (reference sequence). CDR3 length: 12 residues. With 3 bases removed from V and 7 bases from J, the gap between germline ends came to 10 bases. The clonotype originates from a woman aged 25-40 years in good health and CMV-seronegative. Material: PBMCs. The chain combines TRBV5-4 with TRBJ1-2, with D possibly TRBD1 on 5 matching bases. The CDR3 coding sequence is TGTGCCAGCAGCTCCCCCACAGGTGGCTACACCTTC. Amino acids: CASSSPTGGYTF.